This T cell receptor beta chain was profiled in a study of technical replicates of blood from a few donors. Between the trimmed V and J ends, which lost 7 bases and 2 bases, there was a span of 12 bases. Germline V gene lookup returns CDR1 MNHNS and CDR2 SASEGT. CDR3 length: 14 amino acids. The method was immunoSEQ multiplex PCR; TCRdb's version includes in-frame clones alone and lacks a portion of them. Of approximately 78,000 clones detected, roughly 92% appear once; the ten largest clones hold over 0.3%. This clone was seen only once. The sample comprised T cells isolated from PBMCs. The chain couples TRBV6-1 to TRBJ1-5; D ambiguous. The sequence was collected from a human donor in good health. CDR3 region: CASTRLAGNQPQHF. As DNA, the CDR3 is TGTGCCAGCACCCGACTGGCGGGCAATCAGCCCCAGCATTTT.